One sample yielded the 18 T cell receptor beta chains listed below, sequenced in a study of cytomegalovirus exposure and HLA in healthy donors. The PCR had 60 Vbeta and 13 Jbeta primers. Repertoires were generated with immunoSEQ multiplex PCR, while TCRdb's copy carries only in-frame clones and drops some. This table holds approximately 130,000 clones, roughly 69% found once. What was sequenced was PBMCs. The receptors derive from a human donor in good health.

The V and J genes are TRBV15 and TRBJ2-6; D may be TRBD1 (6 bases). The CDR3 length is 16 residues. The germline CDR1 and CDR2 sequences are LNHNV and YYDKDF (reference sequence). Between the trimmed V and J ends, which lost 5 bases and 3 bases, there was a span of 14 bases. The CDR3 DNA sequence: TGTGCCACCAGCGGACCACAGGGATTTGGGGCCAACGTCCTGACTTTC. It yields the protein CATSGPQGFGANVLTF.

The rearrangement links TRBV19 to TRBJ1-2; D ambiguous. CDR1 is LNHDA and CDR2 is SQIVND in the germline V gene (reference sequence). CDR3 length equals 11 residues. V was cut by 9 bases and J by 2 bases, with 7 bases left in between. For the CDR3, the DNA is TGTGCCAGCGAACAGAACTATGGCTACACCTTC. Its translation is CASEQNYGYTF. The full variable domain, completed using reference TRBV19 and TRBJ1-2, is DGGITQSPKYLFRKEGQNVTLSCEQNLNHDAMYWYRQDPGQGLRLIYYSQIVNDFQKGDIAEGYSVSREKKESFPLTVTSAQKNPTAFYLCASEQNYGYTFGSGTRLTVV.

The V call is TRBV7-6, the J call TRBJ1-5, with D possibly TRBD1 on 5 matching bases. CDR1 is SGHVS and CDR2 is FNYEAQ in the germline V gene. CDR3 size: 17 residues. Trimming took 3 bases from V and 2 from J, leaving 17 bases between them. This CDR3 reads CASSLLVSGQGNQPQHF. In nucleotides, the CDR3 is TGTGCCAGCAGCTTGCTTGTTAGCGGACAAGGCAATCAGCCCCAGCATTTT.

CDR3 amino acids: CASSPLPPGAGARYNEQFF. For the CDR3, the DNA is TGTGCCAGCAGTCCGCTTCCCCCAGGGGCGGGGGCCAGATACAATGAGCAGTTCTTC. The chain recombines TRBV27 with TRBJ2-1; perhaps TRBD2 as D (7 bases). Germline V gives CDR1 MNHEY, CDR2 SMNVEV (reference sequence). The CDR3 is made up of 19 amino acids. V dropped 5 bases and J dropped 4 bases, with 27 bases sitting between them.

V is TRBV7-2 and J is TRBJ2-4, with 8 positions matching TRBD2. J lost 3 bases, V lost 5 bases, and 6 bases had no gene match. The germline V gene has CDR1 SGHTA and CDR2 FQGNSA. This CDR3 contains 15 residues. The CDR3 coding sequence is TGTGCCAGCAGCCTCGGGGGGGCTGGCAAAAACATTCAGTACTTC. The encoded protein is CASSLGGAGKNIQYF.

This clone was seen a single time. V and J are TRBV6-5 and TRBJ2-7; a weak D match, TRBD2 (5 bases). Trimming shortened V by 0 bases and J by 1 base, and 13 bases separated the two germline ends. The CDR3 loop spans 16 amino acids. Germline V gene lookup returns CDR1 MNHEY and CDR2 SVGAGI. Here the CDR3 DNA reads TGTGCCAGCAGTTACTCGAAATCGGGGATGTCCTACGAGCAGTACTTC. It codes for CASSYSKSGMSYEQYF.

This rearrangement joins TRBV4-3 to TRBJ2-7; D may be TRBD2 (6 bases). The germline CDR1 and CDR2 sequences are LGHNA and YSLEER. The CDR3 is 13 residues long. V was trimmed by 3 bases and J by 0 bases, leaving 6 bases between them. The CDR3, as DNA: TGCGCCAGCAGCCAGGGACTCTCCTACGAGCAGTACTTC. The encoded protein is CASSQGLSYEQYF.

The DNA for the CDR3 is TGTGCCAGCAGCCCTCACAGGGGGGCAGTCGAAAAACTGTTTTTT. Translated: CASSPHRGAVEKLFF. V and J are TRBV7-2 and TRBJ1-4; 8 nucleotides line up with TRBD1. The germline gives CDR1 SGHTA, CDR2 FQGNSA. With V trimmed by 5 bases and J by 8 bases, 10 bases remained unmatched. The CDR3 extends over 15 amino acids.

J is TRBJ1-5 and V is TRBV28; D uncertain. CDR1 MDHEN and CDR2 SYDVKM come from the germline V gene. The V end lost 1 base, the J end lost 15 bases, and 19 bases lay between the germline ends. This CDR3 has 14 amino acids. CDR3 loop: CASSLSGNPLSWHF. In DNA form, the CDR3 reads TGTGCCAGCAGTTTATCCGGGAACCCCCTCTCCTGGCATTTT.

This chain links TRBV9 with TRBJ2-7; 9 bases map to TRBD2. Germline V CDR1 and CDR2: SGDLS, YYNGEE. The CDR3 extends over 15 amino acids. Trimming cost V 0 bases and J 7 bases; bases outside gene matches: 8. CDR3 coding DNA: TGTGCCAGCAGCGTAGGTAGCGGGAGCGTGCGGGAGCAGTACTTC. Translated, it gives CASSVGSGSVREQYF.

In nucleotides, the CDR3 is TGTGCCAGCAGCAGACGGGACAGGGGTAATTCACCCCTCCACTTT. The encoded protein is CASSRRDRGNSPLHF. This chain connects TRBV5-4 to TRBJ1-6, with 10 bases lining up with TRBD1. This CDR3 spans 15 amino acids. V dropped 4 bases and J dropped 6; count of bases not matched to a gene: 4. CDR1 and CDR2 (germline): SGHNT, YYREEE (reference sequence).

The chain joins TRBV6-5 to TRBJ1-5; possibly TRBD1 for D (5 bases). Trimming shortened V by 5 bases and J by 7 bases, and 18 bases separated the two germline ends. CDR1 is MNHEY and CDR2 is SVGAGI in the germline V gene. The CDR3 has 15 amino acids. In nucleotides, the CDR3 is TGTGCCAGCAGTGCACTTGTTGGGGCGGGACAGCCCCAGCATTTT. Its translation: CASSALVGAGQPQHF.

The J gene is TRBJ2-2, the V gene TRBV6-5; D perhaps matches TRBD2 (6 bases). The V end lost 11 bases, the J end lost 2 bases, and 12 bases lay between the germline ends. CDR3 length: 13 residues. Germline V gene sequence: CDR1 MNHEY, CDR2 SVGAGI. The DNA for the CDR3 is TGTGCCGCGGGGAGCACCAACACCGGGGAGCTGTTTTTT. Residues: CAAGSTNTGELFF.

This clone was observed a handful of times. J is TRBJ2-3 and V is TRBV10-3, with TRBD2 matching 12 bases. Germline trimming cut 9 bases from V and 3 bases from J; bases unmatched to any gene: 7. Germline CDR1 reads ENHRY; CDR2 reads SYGVKD. The CDR3 loop spans 15 amino acids. DNA for the CDR3: TGTGCCATTAGGGGGACTAGCGGGTGGACAGATACGCAGTATTTT. This translates into CAIRGTSGWTDTQYF.

The gene calls are TRBV9 and TRBJ2-5, with D possibly TRBD1 on 7 matching bases. The tail of the sequence fits TRBJ2-7 better, so the J call may be wrong. Looked up from germline, CDR1 is SGDLS and CDR2 is YYNGEE. The CDR3 runs 16 residues. CDR3 in DNA: TGTGCCAGCAGCGTAGCAGGGGGGATGCCCCTCTACGAGCAGTACTTC. As protein: CASSVAGGMPLYEQYF.

The J gene is TRBJ1-2, the V gene TRBV10-3; D may be TRBD1 (5 bases). Trimming pared 7 bases from V and 4 bases from J, leaving 13 bases between. Germline V lookup: CDR1 ENHRY, CDR2 SYGVKD. The CDR3 has 13 residues. DNA for the CDR3: TGTGCCATCAACCCTGGCCAGGGCTATGGCTACACCTTC. This codes for CAINPGQGYGYTF.

The rearrangement joins TRBV5-4 to TRBJ1-2, with 11 bases lining up with TRBD1. The CDR3 covers 17 residues. Per germline, CDR1 SGHNT and CDR2 YYREEE (reference sequence). V shed 4 bases, J shed 3 bases, and the junction held 11 bases outside the gene matches. Here the CDR3 reads CASSPGTGGIRDYGYTF. CDR3 bases: TGTGCCAGCAGCCCCGGGACAGGGGGGATTAGGGACTATGGCTACACCTTC.

This clone was seen a handful of times. The chain recombines TRBV19 with TRBJ1-6; 7 bases agree with TRBD1. The CDR3 is made up of 15 amino acids. The germline V gene encodes CDR1 LNHDA and CDR2 SQIVND (reference sequence). The trim removed 3 bases at V and 8 bases at J, leaving 7 bases unmatched. Here the CDR3 DNA reads TGTGCCAGTAGTATGTCCGGGACAGTTGATTCACCCCTCCACTTT. Translation: CASSMSGTVDSPLHF.